This entry describes one T cell receptor beta chain. This sample is part of a study of blood T cell repertoires in COVID-19. For the study at large: COVID-19 samples, acute and convalescent, were from the United States, Italy and Spain. Sample material is recorded as cDNA or gDNA derived from T cells, B-cell-depleted T cells, or PBMCs.

In the original processing: Estimates of nucleated cell counts were drawn from the amplification of reference gene primers. Generated by immunoSEQ multiplex PCR, the TCRdb table keeps only in-frame clones and is missing some. V, J and clone size derive from that table, while D and trimming were established from the DNA sequence. The data contain 71,000 or so clones, around 83% of them singletons. There are 16 residues in the CDR3. Germline V gene sequence: CDR1 LGHDT, CDR2 YNNKEL (reference sequence). V lost 6 bases to trimming and J lost 6 bases; unmatched junction nucleotides: 9. This chain connects TRBV3-1 (or the pseudogene TRBV3-2) to TRBJ2-1; 12 bases line up with TRBD2. The source material was peripheral blood. This clonotype was sampled from a man between 65 and 80 years old with acute or convalescent COVID-19. The DNA for the CDR3 is TGTGCCAGCAGACAATCAGGGACTAGCGGGTCCAATGAGCAGTTCTTC. It translates to CASRQSGTSGSNEQFF.